This TCR beta chain was identified in a study of blood T cell repertoires in COVID-19. Across the study: There were acute and convalescent COVID-19 samples, and they came from the United States, Italy and Spain. T cells, B-cell-depleted T cells, or PBMCs supplied cDNA or gDNA.

Trimming shortened V by 8 bases and J by 4 bases, and 15 bases separated the two germline ends. The V gene's germline CDR1 is LNHDA and CDR2 SQIVND (reference sequence). The CDR3 length is 14 residues. Original processing notes: Amplification from reference gene primers served as the basis for estimated nucleated cell counts. TCRdb's copy holds only in-frame clones and misses some; the assay was immunoSEQ multiplex PCR. V, J and clone size are those of that table, while D and trimming were read from the DNA. This sample carries over 200,000 clones, approximately 83% of them seen once, and the ten largest clones take roughly 30%.

The clonotype comes from a man aged 40-49 years with acute or convalescent COVID-19. The sample taken for sequencing was peripheral blood. V usage is TRBV19 and J usage is TRBJ1-5; D is possibly TRBD1 (5 bases). CDR3: CASGFRDKNQPQHF. The CDR3 DNA follows: TGTGCCAGTGGATTCAGGGATAAGAATCAGCCCCAGCATTTT.